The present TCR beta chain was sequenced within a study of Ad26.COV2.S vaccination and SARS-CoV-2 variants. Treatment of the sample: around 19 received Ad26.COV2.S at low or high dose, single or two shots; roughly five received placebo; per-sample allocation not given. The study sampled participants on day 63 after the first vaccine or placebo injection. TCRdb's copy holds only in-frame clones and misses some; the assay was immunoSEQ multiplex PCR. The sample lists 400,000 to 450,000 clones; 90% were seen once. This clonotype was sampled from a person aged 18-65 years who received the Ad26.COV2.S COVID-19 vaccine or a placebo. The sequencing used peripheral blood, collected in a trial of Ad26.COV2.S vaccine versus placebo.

CDR3 loop: CASSQTVNTEAFF. The CDR3 nucleotides are TGCGCCAGCAGCCAAACGGTCAACACTGAAGCTTTCTTT. The chain couples TRBV4-3 to TRBJ1-1, with D unclear. Per the germline V gene, CDR1 is LGHNA and CDR2 is YSLEER. Trimming cost V 2 bases and J 2 bases, with 6 bases left between them. CDR3 length: 13 amino acids.